The sample holds many counts of the clone carrying this T cell receptor beta chain. Antigen unknown. TCRdb re-derived calls from the 5' RACE reads in MiXCR, one entry per CDR3 protein. The sample has about 190,000 distinct CDR3 sequences, roughly 13% seen once. This entry belongs to a study of CD8 T cells in ankylosing spondylitis. Overall study findings and caveats: Both synovial fluid and blood in reactive arthritis had previously been reported to carry some motif variants.

This CDR3 has 13 residues. V lost 6 bases, J lost 1 base, and 13 bases lay in between. Looked up from germline, CDR1 is DFQATT and CDR2 is SNEGSKA (reference sequence). The chain recombines TRBV20-1 with TRBJ2-7, with no clear D. The TCR was taken from a female donor with ankylosing spondylitis or in good health (not recorded which). Specimen: blood, either unsorted or a sorted T cell fraction (not recorded which). The CDR3 reads CSATAGVSYEQYF. CDR3 sequence (DNA): TGCAGTGCCACGGCCGGTGTTTCCTACGAGCAGTACTTC.